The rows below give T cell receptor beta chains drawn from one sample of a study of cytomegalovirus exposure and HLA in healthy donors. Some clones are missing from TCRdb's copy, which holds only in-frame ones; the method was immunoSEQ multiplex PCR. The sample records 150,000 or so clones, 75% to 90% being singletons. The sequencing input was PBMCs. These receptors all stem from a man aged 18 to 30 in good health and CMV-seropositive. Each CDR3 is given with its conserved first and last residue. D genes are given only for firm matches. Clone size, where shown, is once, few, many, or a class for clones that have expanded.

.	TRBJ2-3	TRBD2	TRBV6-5	CASRPSGGPTDTQYF	TGTGCCAGCAGGCCTAGCGGGGGCCCTACAGATACGCAGTATTTT
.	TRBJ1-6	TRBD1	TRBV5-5	CASSLGQGGSPLHF	TGTGCCAGCAGCTTGGGACAGGGTGGTTCACCCCTCCACTTT
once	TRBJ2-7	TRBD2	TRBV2	CASRGGAGAYEQYF	TGTGCCAGCAGGGGGGGAGCGGGAGCCTACGAGCAGTACTTC
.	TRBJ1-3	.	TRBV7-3	CASSLMAGITPNNTIYF	TGTGCCAGCAGCTTAATGGCCGGGATCACCCCCAATAACACCATATATTTT
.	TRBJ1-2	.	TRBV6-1	CASSDERTAGF	TGTGCCAGCAGTGACGAGAGGACAGCCGGCTTC
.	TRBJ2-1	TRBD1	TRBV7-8	CASSRDRANEQFF	TGTGCCAGCAGCCGGGACAGGGCCAATGAGCAGTTCTTC
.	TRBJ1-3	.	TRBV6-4	CANRSGTKGNTIYF	TGTGCCAACCGCTCCGGGACAAAAGGAAACACCATATATTTT
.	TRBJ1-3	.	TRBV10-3	CAIQGEEGNTIYF	TGTGCCATACAGGGAGAAGAGGGAAACACCATATATTTT
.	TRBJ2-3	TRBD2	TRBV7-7	CASSPGGGADTQYF	TGTGCTAGCAGCCCGGGGGGGGGCGCAGATACGCAGTATTTT
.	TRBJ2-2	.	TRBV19	CASSISGFNTGELFF	TGTGCCAGTAGTATTTCGGGGTTTAACACCGGGGAGCTGTTTTTT
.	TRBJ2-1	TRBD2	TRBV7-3	CASSYGGSGGYNEQFF	TGTGCCAGCAGCTACGGAGGTAGCGGGGGTTACAATGAGCAGTTCTTC
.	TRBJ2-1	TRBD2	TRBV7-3	CASSLGRIGEAGANNEQFF	TGTGCCAGCAGCTTAGGCCGTATAGGGGAAGCGGGGGCCAACAATGAGCAGTTCTTC
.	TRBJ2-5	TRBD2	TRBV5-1	CASSLPSGGAGETQYF	TGCGCCAGCAGCTTGCCTAGCGGGGGGGCCGGAGAGACCCAGTACTTC
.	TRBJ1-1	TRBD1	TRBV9	CASSEDRVNTEAFF	TGTGCCAGCAGCGAGGACAGGGTGAACACTGAAGCTTTCTTT
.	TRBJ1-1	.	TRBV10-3	CAITADLNTEAFF	TGTGCCATCACGGCCGACTTGAACACTGAAGCTTTCTTT
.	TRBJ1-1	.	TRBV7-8	CASSLRRYVDSRGNTEAFF	TGTGCCAGCAGCTTAAGGCGGTATGTTGACAGCAGGGGGAACACTGAAGCTTTCTTT
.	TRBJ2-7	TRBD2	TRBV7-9	CASSLSGAYEQYF	TGTGCCAGCAGCCTAAGCGGGGCCTACGAGCAGTACTTC
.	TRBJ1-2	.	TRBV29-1	CSATGPGSGYTF	TGCAGCGCAACTGGACCAGGGTCCGGCTACACCTTC
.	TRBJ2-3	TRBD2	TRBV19	CASSILAASTDTQYF	TGTGCCAGTAGTATACTAGCGGCAAGCACAGATACGCAGTATTTT
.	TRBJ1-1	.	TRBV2	CASSGMTGYTEAFF	TGTGCCAGCAGTGGTATGACAGGTTACACTGAAGCTTTCTTT
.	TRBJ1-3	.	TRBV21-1	CASSIPYRGSGNTIYF	TGTGCCAGCAGCATCCCGTACAGGGGATCAGGAAACACCATATATTTT
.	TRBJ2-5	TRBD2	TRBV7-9	CASSSARGSGGPGRETQYF	TGTGCCAGCAGCTCCGCCCGGGGTAGCGGGGGCCCCGGCCGGGAGACCCAGTACTTC
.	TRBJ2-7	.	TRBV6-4	CASTDSGVIYEQYF	TGTGCCAGCACCGACAGTGGGGTAATCTACGAGCAGTACTTC
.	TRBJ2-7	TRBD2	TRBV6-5	CASSSLLAGGREQYF	TGTGCCAGCAGTTCCCTTCTCGCGGGGGGTAGGGAGCAGTACTTC
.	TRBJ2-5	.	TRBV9	CASSVAVQETQYF	TGTGCCAGCAGCGTAGCGGTCCAAGAGACCCAGTACTTC
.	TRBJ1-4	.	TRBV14	CASSRQSPFTATNEKLFF	TGTGCCAGCAGCCGACAGTCACCGTTTACCGCAACTAATGAAAAACTGTTTTTT
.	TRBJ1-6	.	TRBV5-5	CASSLDSNSPLHF	TGTGCCAGCAGCTTGGACAGTAATTCACCCCTCCACTTT
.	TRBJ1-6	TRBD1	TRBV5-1	CASSLARDRGTGNSPLHF	TGCGCCAGCAGCTTGGCCCGGGACAGGGGCACGGGGAATTCACCCCTCCACTTT
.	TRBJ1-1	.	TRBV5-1	CASSGQGSGEAFF	TGCGCCAGCAGCGGACAAGGGTCTGGAGAAGCTTTCTTT
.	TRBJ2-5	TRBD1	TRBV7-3	CASSLGQGSETQYF	TGTGCCAGCAGCTTAGGACAGGGGTCGGAGACCCAGTACTTC
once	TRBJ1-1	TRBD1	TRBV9	CASSVAPTGQANTEAFF	TGTGCCAGCAGCGTAGCTCCTACGGGACAGGCGAACACTGAAGCTTTCTTT
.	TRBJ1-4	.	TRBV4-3	CASSQDFPGDIATNEKLFF	TGCGCCAGCAGCCAAGACTTTCCGGGGGATATCGCAACTAATGAAAAACTGTTTTTT
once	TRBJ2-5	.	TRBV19	CASRSTGTRGETQYF	TGTGCCAGTAGATCAACCGGGACCCGGGGGGAGACCCAGTACTTC
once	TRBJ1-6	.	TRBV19	CASSRTIENSPLHF	TGTGCCAGTAGTAGGACAATAGAAAATTCACCCCTCCACTTT
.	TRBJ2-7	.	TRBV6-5	CASSYREPGGEQYF	TGTGCCAGCAGTTACAGGGAGCCGGGCGGGGAGCAGTACTTC
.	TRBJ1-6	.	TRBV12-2	CASRLARDGSSYNSPLHF	TGTGCAAGTCGCTTAGCGAGAGACGGGAGCTCCTATAATTCACCCCTCCACTTT
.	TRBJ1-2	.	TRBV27	CASSSQGPNYGYTF	TGTGCCAGCAGTTCTCAGGGCCCTAACTATGGCTACACCTTC
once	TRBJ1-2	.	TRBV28	CASLARNDYGYTF	TGTGCCAGCCTCGCCAGGAATGACTATGGCTACACCTTC
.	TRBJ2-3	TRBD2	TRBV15	CATSRGSGAGTDTQYF	TGTGCCACCAGCAGGGGTAGCGGGGCGGGCACAGATACGCAGTATTTT
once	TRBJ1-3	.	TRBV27	CASSLAPLYRIWRNTIYF	TGTGCCAGCAGTTTAGCCCCCCTCTATAGGATCTGGAGGAACACCATATATTTT
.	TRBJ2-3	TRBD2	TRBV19	CASSKTSGTDTQYF	TGTGCCAGTAGTAAAACTAGCGGCACAGATACGCAGTATTTT
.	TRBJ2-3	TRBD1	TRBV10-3	CATARPTTGVGDTQYF	TGTGCCACCGCTCGACCGACGACAGGGGTGGGAGATACGCAGTATTTT
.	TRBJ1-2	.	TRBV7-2	CASSLHGRGFNYGYTF	TGTGCCAGCAGCTTACACGGCCGGGGGTTTAACTATGGCTACACCTTC
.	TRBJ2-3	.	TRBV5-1	CASSPGDSRTDTQYF	TGCGCCAGCAGCCCGGGGGACTCGCGCACAGATACGCAGTATTTT
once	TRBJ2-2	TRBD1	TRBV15	CATSPRQGTGELFF	TGTGCCACCAGCCCCCGACAGGGAACGGGGGAGCTGTTTTTT
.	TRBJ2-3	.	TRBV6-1	CASSEAPTHTDTQYF	TGTGCCAGCAGTGAAGCGCCGACTCACACAGATACGCAGTATTTT
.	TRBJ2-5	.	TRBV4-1	CASSRLASETQYF	TGCGCCAGCAGCCGGCTAGCATCCGAGACCCAGTACTTC
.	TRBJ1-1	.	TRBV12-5	CASGFRGSPRAFF	TGTGCTAGTGGTTTTAGGGGCAGCCCTCGGGCTTTCTTT
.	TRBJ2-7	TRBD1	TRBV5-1	CASSWLTGDAYEQYF	TGCGCCAGCAGCTGGCTGACAGGGGATGCCTACGAGCAGTACTTC
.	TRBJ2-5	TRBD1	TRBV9	CASSVGQGVIETQYF	TGTGCCAGCAGCGTAGGGCAGGGGGTGATAGAGACCCAGTACTTC
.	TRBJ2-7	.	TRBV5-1	CASSLALVDYEQYF	TGCGCCAGCAGCTTGGCGCTCGTAGACTACGAGCAGTACTTC
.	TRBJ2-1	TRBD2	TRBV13	CASSFGYRRGGQDEQFF	TGTGCCAGCAGCTTTGGGTACAGGCGGGGGGGCCAGGATGAGCAGTTCTTC
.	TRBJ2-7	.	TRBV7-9	CSSSLAAGSYEQYF	TGTTCCAGCAGCTTAGCGGCAGGCTCCTACGAGCAGTACTTC
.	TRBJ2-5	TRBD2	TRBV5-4	CASSLSGGTGETQYF	TGTGCCAGCAGCCTTAGCGGGGGGACGGGGGAGACCCAGTACTTC
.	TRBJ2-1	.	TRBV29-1	CSVGWQGPNNEQFF	TGCAGCGTTGGTTGGCAGGGCCCCAACAATGAGCAGTTCTTC
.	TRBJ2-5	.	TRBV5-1	CASSQEVQETQYF	TGCGCCAGCAGCCAAGAGGTCCAAGAGACCCAGTACTTC
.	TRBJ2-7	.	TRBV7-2	CASSLPGKDEQYF	TGTGCCAGCAGCTTACCGGGAAAGGACGAGCAGTACTTC
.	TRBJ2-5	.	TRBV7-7	CASSQDPGDQETQYF	TGTGCCAGCAGCCAGGACCCGGGGGACCAAGAGACCCAGTACTTC
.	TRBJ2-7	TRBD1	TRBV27	CASSSGTGPSSYEQYF	TGTGCCAGCAGTTCCGGGACAGGGCCGAGCTCCTACGAGCAGTACTTC